The next 20 T cell receptor beta chains were all read from a single sample in a study of T-cell memory formation after mild COVID-19 (dated by TCRdb to the early 2020s). Libraries were prepared through 5' RACE. The data were produced on an Illumina NovaSeq 6000. The public sequencing data were trimmed at Q25 with fastp and processed into clonotypes with MiXCR by TCRdb, which kept only in-frame beta chains. Every distinct CDR3 protein forms one entry, paired with its most common genes and DNA. The table for this sample lists 250,000 to 350,000 distinct CDR3 sequences; around 15% of them were counted only once. The top ten constitute roughly 25% of the sample. The specimen was PBMCs or a T cell subset sorted from them (not recorded which). The receptors shown here come from a man between 18 and 29 years old who had mild COVID-19 (a few samples of this study predate the infection). The sample titles of this study are shuffled in the database, so cell type and time point are left out; the donor was told from shared clones.

This clonotype was found a few times. The chain links TRBV5-1 to TRBJ1-2; D is perhaps TRBD1 (6 bases). Germline V CDR1 and CDR2: SGHRS, YFSETQ. V gave up 7 bases and J gave up 7 bases, with 14 bases separating them. The CDR3 totals 12 residues. CDR3 sequence: CASYEGERGYTF. The CDR3 DNA reads TGCGCCAGCTACGAGGGGGAACGTGGCTACACCTTC.

The chain joins TRBV6-2 or TRBV6-3 to TRBJ2-7; TRBD2 matches at 8 bases. Trimming removed 5 bases from V and 2 bases from J; junction bases left unmatched: 5. This CDR3 has 14 residues. The germline gives CDR1 MNHEY, CDR2 SVGEGT. The CDR3 region has the DNA TGTGCCAGCAGTCAGCGGGGGTACACCTACGAGCAGTACTTC. The encoded protein is CASSQRGYTYEQYF.

The chain links TRBV20-1 to TRBJ1-6, with a weak D call TRBD1 (6 bases). The germline gives CDR1 DFQATT, CDR2 SNEGSKA (reference sequence). CDR3 length: 13 amino acids. V lost 7 bases, J lost 6 bases, and 13 bases lay in between. This CDR3 is CSVRTASNSPLHF. CDR3 sequence (DNA): TGCAGTGTTAGGACAGCGTCTAATTCACCCCTCCACTTT.

The CDR3 bases are TGTGCCAGCAGATATGGGACACGAGCTTTCTTT. Amino acids: CASRYGTRAFF. The chain recombines TRBV27 with TRBJ1-1; TRBD1 is a possible D gene (6 bases). The V gene's germline CDR1 is MNHEY and CDR2 SMNVEV (reference sequence). CDR3 size: 11 residues. V lost 6 bases, J lost 10 bases, and 12 bases lay in between.

A few counts support this clonotype. The chain has TRBV20-1 and TRBJ2-7; D gene uncertain. Germline CDR1 and CDR2: DFQATT and SNEGSKA (reference sequence). The CDR3 contains 13 residues. V lost 0 bases and J 6 bases, leaving 12 bases between the germline ends. The CDR3 coding sequence is TGCAGTGCTAGAGACCCTCCAGAGTCCGAGCAGTACTTC. It is translated as CSARDPPESEQYF.

This clonotype occurred many times. This chain joins TRBV7-2 and TRBJ2-3, with D perhaps TRBD1 (6 bases). Trimming took 8 bases from V and 2 from J, leaving 17 bases between them. CDR3 length: 15 amino acids. In germline, CDR1 is SGHTA, CDR2 FQGNSA. The CDR3 sequence: CASGRTEASTDTQYF. The CDR3 DNA follows: TGTGCCAGCGGCCGGACAGAAGCTTCCACAGATACGCAGTATTTT.

The V call is TRBV7-3, the J call TRBJ1-1, with D unclear. CDR1 and CDR2 from the germline V gene are SGHTA and FQGTGA. This CDR3 is 14 amino acids long. Trimming left V 4 bases short and J 3 bases short, with 12 bases between. As DNA, the CDR3 is TGTGCCAGCAGCTCCGGGCCTGGGGACACTGAAGCTTTCTTT. It is translated as CASSSGPGDTEAFF.

This sequence joins TRBV18 and TRBJ1-1; D is unresolved. Looked up from germline, CDR1 is KGHSH and CDR2 is LQKENI. This CDR3 contains 15 residues. The V gene lost 3 bases and the J gene lost 2 bases, with 13 bases spanning the gap. The CDR3 nucleotides are TGTGCCAGCTCACCGGAGGTAGGGCCCAACACTGAAGCTTTCTTT. It yields the protein CASSPEVGPNTEAFF.

This clonotype has just a few counts. The V and J genes are TRBV9 and TRBJ2-7, with unresolved D. CDR1 and CDR2 (germline): SGDLS, YYNGEE. The CDR3 spans 14 residues. The germline V and J ends were trimmed by 5 bases and 0 bases, with 12 bases remaining between them. The CDR3 is CASSRVAASYEQYF. The CDR3 DNA follows: TGTGCCAGCAGTCGTGTGGCGGCCTCCTACGAGCAGTACTTC.

This clonotype has a handful of counts. The chain combines TRBV6-9 with TRBJ2-7; 9 nucleotides line up with TRBD1. Germline V gene lookup returns CDR1 MNHGY and CDR2 SVAAGI. Germline trimming cut 8 bases from V and 5 bases from J; bases unmatched to any gene: 7. CDR3 length: 13 amino acids. The DNA for the CDR3 is TGTGCCAGCCACGGGACAGGGATGGACGAGCAGTACGTC. Protein product: CASHGTGMDEQYV.

In this sample, this clonotype turned up a few times. The J gene is TRBJ1-1, the V gene TRBV6-5, with a tentative D call TRBD1 (5 bases). The CDR3 covers 17 residues. CDR1 MNHEY and CDR2 SVGAGI come from the germline V gene. Trimming shortened V by 6 bases and J by 5 bases, and 25 bases separated the two germline ends. For the CDR3, the DNA is TGTGCCAGCAGATACAGACAGATCGGAGGGGCTAAAACTGAAGCTTTCTTT. Residues: CASRYRQIGGAKTEAFF.

This chain links TRBV10-2 with TRBJ1-1; D is possibly TRBD1 (6 bases). The CDR3 contains 14 residues. The V end lost 7 bases, the J end lost 1 base, and 13 bases lay between the germline ends. Germline CDR1 and CDR2: WSHSY and SAAADI. CDR3 amino acids: CASNWRGGNTEAFF. CDR3 nucleotide sequence: TGCGCCAGCAACTGGAGGGGGGGGAACACTGAAGCTTTCTTT.

This clonotype was seen more than once but under ten times. The chain has TRBV5-1 and TRBJ2-7; D is undetermined. The germline gives CDR1 SGHRS, CDR2 YFSETQ. There are 15 residues in the CDR3. V shed 4 bases and J shed 4 bases, with 18 bases lying between them. This CDR3 reads CASSDPRQGIYEQYF. The DNA for the CDR3 is TGCGCCAGCAGCGACCCTCGACAAGGGATATACGAGCAGTACTTC.

The chain is built from TRBV7-3 and TRBJ2-1; 10 bases match TRBD2. V dropped 5 bases and J dropped 8; count of bases not matched to a gene: 9. The V gene's germline CDR1 is SGHTA and CDR2 FQGTGA. This CDR3 is built from 15 residues. Written as DNA, the CDR3 is TGTGCCAGCAGCACCAAGCGGGGGGGCCTGGATGAGCAGTTCTTC. Protein: CASSTKRGGLDEQFF. The full variable domain, in which reference TRBV7-3 and TRBJ2-1 provide the parts outside the CDR3, is GAGVSQTPSNKVTEKGKYVELRCDPISGHTALYWYRQSLGQGPEFLIYFQGTGAADDSGLPNDRFFAVRPEGSVSTLKIQRTERGDSAVYLCASSTKRGGLDEQFFGPGTRLTVL.

The V and J genes are TRBV7-2 and TRBJ2-5; D possibly corresponds to TRBD2 (6 bases). V lost 2 bases to trimming and J lost 3 bases, with 13 bases between them. This CDR3 is 15 amino acids long. Germline CDR1 and CDR2: SGHTA and FQGNSA. The CDR3 sequence is CASSLMGLTEETQYF. Here the CDR3 DNA reads TGTGCCAGCAGCTTAATGGGACTGACCGAAGAGACCCAGTACTTC. Supplemented by reference TRBV7-2 and TRBJ2-5, the full variable domain reads GAGVSQSPSNKVTEKGKDVELRCDPISGHTALYWYRQSLGQGLEFLIYFQGNSAPDKSGLPSDRFSAERTGGSVSTLTIQRTQQEDSAVYLCASSLMGLTEETQYFGPGTRLLVL.

The chain employs TRBV2 and TRBJ2-7; D is unclear. V gave up 4 bases and J gave up 2 bases, with 9 bases separating them. CDR1 and CDR2 (germline): SNHLY, FYNNEI. The CDR3 spans 13 residues. For the CDR3, the DNA is TGTGCCAGCAGTGTGTCCCCGGCCTACGAGCAGTACTTC. It codes for CASSVSPAYEQYF.

The chain uses TRBV12-3 or TRBV12-4 and TRBJ1-2; 9 positions match TRBD1. This CDR3 region has 13 residues. Losses at the gene ends were 6 bases for V and 6 bases for J; bases not matched to a gene: 5. CDR3 DNA sequence: TGTGCCAGCAGCCTCCGGGACAGGGATGGCTACACCTTC. It encodes CASSLRDRDGYTF.

The CDR3 DNA reads TGTGCCAGCCCTCAGGATGGCTCCTACGAGCAGTACTTC. Encoded protein: CASPQDGSYEQYF. The genes are TRBV7-9 and TRBJ2-7, with D uncertain. V was trimmed by 8 bases and J by 0 bases, leaving 11 bases between them. The germline CDR1 and CDR2 sequences are SEHNR and FQNEAQ (reference sequence). The CDR3 has 13 residues.

The CDR3 nucleotides are TGTGCCATCAGTGCGCCGGACGGAAGACAAGAGACCCAGTACTTC. Residues: CAISAPDGRQETQYF. The chain combines TRBV10-3 with TRBJ2-5; D call uncertain. Germline V lookup: CDR1 ENHRY, CDR2 SYGVKD. The V end was cut by 4 bases, the J end by 2 bases, with 14 bases between. The CDR3 is 15 residues long.

This clonotype turned up a few times. The rearrangement joins TRBV11-2 to TRBJ2-1; 13 bases line up with TRBD2. The V and J ends lost 5 bases and 6 bases, in that order; junction bases with no gene match: 7. This CDR3 has 16 residues. Germline CDR1 and CDR2: SGHAT and FQNNGV. For the CDR3, the DNA is TGTGCCAGCAGCCAGACTAGCGGGGGGCCGCGCAATGAGCAGTTCTTC. It translates to CASSQTSGGPRNEQFF.